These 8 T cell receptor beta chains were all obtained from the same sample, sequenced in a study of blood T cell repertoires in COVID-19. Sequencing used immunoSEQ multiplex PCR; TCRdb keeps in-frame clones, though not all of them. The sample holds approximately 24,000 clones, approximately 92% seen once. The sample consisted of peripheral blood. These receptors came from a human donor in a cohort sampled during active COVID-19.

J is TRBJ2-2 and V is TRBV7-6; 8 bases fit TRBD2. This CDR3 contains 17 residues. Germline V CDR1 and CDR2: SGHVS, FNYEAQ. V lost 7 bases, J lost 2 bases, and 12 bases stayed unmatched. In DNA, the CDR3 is TGTGCCAGCACCCCGAGTAGCGGGGAAATCAACACCGGGGAGCTGTTTTTT. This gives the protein CASTPSSGEINTGELFF.

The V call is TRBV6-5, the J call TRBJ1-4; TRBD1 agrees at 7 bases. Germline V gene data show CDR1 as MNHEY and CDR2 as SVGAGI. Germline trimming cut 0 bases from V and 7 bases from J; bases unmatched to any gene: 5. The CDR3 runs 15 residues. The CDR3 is CASSYSRGWFEKLFF. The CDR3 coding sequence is TGTGCCAGCAGTTACTCCAGGGGGTGGTTTGAAAAACTGTTTTTT.

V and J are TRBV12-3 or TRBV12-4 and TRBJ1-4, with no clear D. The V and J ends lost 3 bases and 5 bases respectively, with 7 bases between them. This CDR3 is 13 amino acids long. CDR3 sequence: CASSFGVNEKLFF. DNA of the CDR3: TGTGCCAGCAGTTTCGGAGTGAATGAAAAACTGTTTTTT.

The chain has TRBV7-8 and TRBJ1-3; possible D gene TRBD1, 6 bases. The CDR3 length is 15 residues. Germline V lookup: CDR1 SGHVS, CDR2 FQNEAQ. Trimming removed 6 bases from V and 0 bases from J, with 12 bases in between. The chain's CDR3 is CASRRQDFSGNTIYF. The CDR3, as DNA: TGTGCCAGCAGAAGACAGGACTTCTCTGGAAACACCATATATTTT.

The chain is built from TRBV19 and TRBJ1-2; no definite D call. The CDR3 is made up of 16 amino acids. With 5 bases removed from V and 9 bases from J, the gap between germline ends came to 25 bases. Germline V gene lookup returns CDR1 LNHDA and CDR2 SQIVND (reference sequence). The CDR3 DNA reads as TGTGCCAGTAGTTCGGGAGCTCTCGACGGTTCTATGCGCTACACCTTC. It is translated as CASSSGALDGSMRYTF.

The CDR3 region has the DNA TGTGCCAGCAGAACAGGGGTAGGCCACGAGCAGTACTTC. Translating gives CASRTGVGHEQYF. V and J are TRBV12-3 or TRBV12-4 and TRBJ2-7; TRBD1 matches 7 bases. There are 13 residues in the CDR3. V lost 6 bases to trimming and J lost 5 bases; unmatched junction nucleotides: 7.

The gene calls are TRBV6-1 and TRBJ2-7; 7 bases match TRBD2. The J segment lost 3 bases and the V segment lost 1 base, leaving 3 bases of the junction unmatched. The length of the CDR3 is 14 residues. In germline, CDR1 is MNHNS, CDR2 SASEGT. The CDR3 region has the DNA TGTGCCAGCAGTGAAGAAGCGGGGTTCTACGAGCAGTACTTC. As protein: CASSEEAGFYEQYF.

CDR3: CASSLGTGYEQYF. As DNA, the CDR3 is TGTGCCAGTAGCCTGGGGACAGGCTACGAGCAGTACTTC. The chain uses TRBV19 and TRBJ2-7; 8 positions agree with TRBD1. The CDR3 consists of 13 residues. V trimming: 6 bases; J trimming: 3 bases; junction bases outside the gene matches: 4. The germline V gene encodes CDR1 LNHDA and CDR2 SQIVND (reference sequence).